Presented here are 19 T cell receptor beta chains from one specimen sequenced in a study of T cells after yellow fever vaccination. TCRdb fed the 5' RACE reads into MiXCR, producing one record per CDR3 protein. The sample contains roughly 30,000 distinct CDR3 sequences, 8% to 11% of which appear only once. Specimen: PBMCs, either bulk or a sorted T-cell subset (CD4+, CD8+, memory, or dextramer-sorted; not recorded which), collected roughly 15 days after the first yellow fever vaccination. The origin of the receptors is a man aged 18-30 years who received the YFV17D yellow fever vaccine.

This clonotype was seen at least ten times. This sequence joins TRBV6-5 and TRBJ1-1, with 7 positions matching TRBD1. The germline V gene encodes CDR1 MNHEY and CDR2 SVGAGI. The CDR3 runs 14 residues. V was clipped by 5 bases and J by 6 bases; unmatched bases: 9. For the CDR3, the DNA is TGTGCCAGCAGTAACGACAGGGTAAGATCTGAAGCTTTCTTT. It encodes CASSNDRVRSEAFF.

This clonotype was seen at least ten times. V and J are TRBV6-2 or TRBV6-3 and TRBJ2-4, with unresolved D. Germline V gene data show CDR1 as MNHEY and CDR2 as SVGEGT. The CDR3 contains 13 residues. The V and J ends lost 2 bases and 7 bases respectively, with 9 bases between them. CDR3 region: CASSYRMANIQYF. The CDR3 DNA reads TGTGCCAGCAGTTACCGGATGGCGAACATTCAGTACTTC.

V is TRBV4-2 and J is TRBJ2-3; D possibly uses TRBD1 or TRBD2 (5 bases each). V gave up 9 bases and J gave up 1 base, with 17 bases separating them. This CDR3 comprises 15 residues. Germline CDR1 and CDR2: LGHNA and YNFKEQ. The CDR3 is CARGPGTIGTDTQYF. CDR3 coding DNA: TGTGCCAGGGGCCCCGGGACCATCGGCACAGATACGCAGTATTTT.

This chain links TRBV10-3 with TRBJ1-5, with D unresolved. Trimming shortened V by 0 bases and J by 0 bases, and 9 bases separated the two germline ends. This CDR3 contains 16 residues. CDR1 and CDR2 from the germline V gene are ENHRY and SYGVKD. CDR3 loop: CAISESGVNSNQPQHF. The DNA for the CDR3 is TGTGCCATCAGTGAGTCGGGAGTGAATAGCAATCAGCCCCAGCATTTT.

As regards this clonotype: Being one base from a much bigger clone, this may be a read error. This chain joins TRBV24-1 and TRBJ2-3; D remains ambiguous. The CDR3 consists of 13 residues. From germline, CDR1 is KGHDR and CDR2 SFDVKD. Trimming pared 8 bases from V and 8 bases from J, leaving 16 bases between. The CDR3 loop reads CATNDPFRVTQYF. The CDR3 bases are TGTGCCACCAATGACCCATTTCGTGTTACGCAGTATTTT.

This clonotype has at least ten counts. V and J are TRBV19 and TRBJ1-5; D unclear. CDR1 and CDR2 (germline): LNHDA, SQIVND (reference sequence). The CDR3 contains 13 residues. V dropped 1 base and J dropped 7 bases, with 8 bases sitting between them. CDR3 protein: CASSIGINQPQHF. The DNA for the CDR3 is TGTGCCAGTAGTATAGGGATTAACCAGCCCCAGCATTTT. Variable domain in full (rest from reference TRBV19 and TRBJ1-5): DGGITQSPKYLFRKEGQNVTLSCEQNLNHDAMYWYRQDPGQGLRLIYYSQIVNDFQKGDIAEGYSVSREKKESFPLTVTSAQKNPTAFYLCASSIGINQPQHFGDGTRLSIL.

This clonotype was counted ten times or more. J is TRBJ1-1 and V is TRBV5-1, with D possibly TRBD1 on 5 matching bases. The CDR3 extends over 16 amino acids. From germline, CDR1 is SGHRS and CDR2 YFSETQ. Trimming cost V 1 base and J 0 bases, with 13 bases left between them. The CDR3 loop reads CASSLRQYRLNTEAFF. DNA of the CDR3: TGCGCCAGCAGCTTGCGACAGTACCGGTTGAACACTGAAGCTTTCTTT.

In the case of this clonotype: A much larger clone differs from this one at a single base, so this may be a read error. This chain connects TRBV7-6 to TRBJ2-7; D may be TRBD1 (5 bases). The V and J ends lost 6 bases and 8 bases respectively, with 20 bases between them. This CDR3 comprises 14 residues. Germline CDR1 is SGHVS and CDR2 is FNYEAQ. DNA for the CDR3: TGTGCCAGCAGTCCACAGGAAGTCCGGTACAAGCAGTACTTC. Translated, it gives CASSPQEVRYKQYF. The full variable domain, completed using reference TRBV7-6 and TRBJ2-7, is GAGVSQSPRYKVTKRGQDVALRCDPISGHVSLYWYRQALGQGPEFLTYFNYEAQQDKSGLPNDRFSAERPEGSISTLTIQRTEQRDSAMYRCASSPQEVRYKQYFGPGTRLTVT.

This clonotype was found many times. The chain carries TRBV29-1 and TRBJ2-1; maybe TRBD2 (6 bases). V lost 8 bases and J lost 6, with 20 bases in between. CDR3 length: 14 amino acids. Per the germline V gene, CDR1 is SQVTM and CDR2 is ANQGSEA. The CDR3 loop is CSFGAAGTGNEQFF. The CDR3 region has the DNA TGCAGCTTCGGGGCGGCGGGGACGGGCAATGAGCAGTTCTTC.

This clonotype has a count of ten or more. The rearrangement links TRBV5-1 to TRBJ1-2; the D gene is possibly TRBD1 (5 bases). The CDR3 loop spans 15 amino acids. Germline CDR1 is SGHRS and CDR2 is YFSETQ. Trimming left V 2 bases short and J 6 bases short, with 17 bases between. The CDR3 loop reads CASSFGAGQGNGYTF. CDR3 DNA sequence: TGCGCCAGCAGCTTTGGCGCAGGGCAAGGAAATGGCTACACCTTC.

This clonotype is judged medium-sized. The chain joins TRBV7-2 to TRBJ2-6, with D uncertain. CDR3 length: 14 residues. Trimming left V 0 bases short and J 2 bases short, with 2 bases between. Germline lookup yields CDR1 SGHTA and CDR2 FQGNSA. CDR3 coding DNA: TGTGCCAGCAGCTTAGCGACTGGGGCCAACGTCCTGACTTTC. Protein sequence: CASSLATGANVLTF.

This clonotype occurred many times. The CDR3 DNA sequence: TGTGCCAGCAGCAAAGCACCCTGGGAAAAACTGTTTTTT. Amino acid sequence: CASSKAPWEKLFF. V and J are TRBV28 and TRBJ1-4; D call uncertain. In germline, CDR1 is MDHEN, CDR2 SYDVKM. The V end lost 6 bases, the J end lost 8 bases, and 13 bases lay between the germline ends. The CDR3 totals 13 residues.

This clonotype has at least ten counts. The chain is built from TRBV11-3 and TRBJ1-6, with D perhaps TRBD1 (6 bases). The CDR3 has 16 amino acids. Germline V gene lookup returns CDR1 SGHNT and CDR2 YENEEA. V shed 8 bases and J shed 7 bases, with 21 bases lying between them. CDR3: CASPKHGQYENSPLHF. CDR3 DNA sequence: TGTGCCAGCCCAAAACACGGACAGTATGAAAATTCACCCCTCCACTTT.

In its sample, this clonotype ranks as medium-sized. This chain connects TRBV5-1 to TRBJ2-7, with TRBD2 identical over 12 bases. From germline, CDR1 is SGHRS and CDR2 YFSETQ. CDR3 length: 16 residues. Unmatched junction bases numbered 4, after V lost 0 bases and J lost 3 bases. The CDR3 DNA reads TGCGCCAGCAGCTTGGGGACTAGCGGGAATCTCTACGAGCAGTACTTC. Translating gives CASSLGTSGNLYEQYF.

This clonotype was counted many times. This rearrangement joins TRBV20-1 to TRBJ1-1; D remains ambiguous. Germline lookup yields CDR1 DFQATT and CDR2 SNEGSKA (reference sequence). There are 14 residues in the CDR3. The V end was cut by 3 bases, the J end by 0 bases, with 11 bases between. The CDR3 here is CSASPGYMNTEAFF. DNA for the CDR3: TGCAGTGCTAGTCCCGGCTACATGAACACTGAAGCTTTCTTT.

The chain carries TRBV7-2 and TRBJ2-3; 10 bases are shared with TRBD2. Germline V gene lookup returns CDR1 SGHTA and CDR2 FQGNSA. This CDR3 is built from 16 residues. With 2 bases clipped from V and 1 base from J, the junction kept 3 bases outside the gene matches. CDR3 loop: CASSLLAGVRTDTQYF. The CDR3, as DNA: TGTGCCAGCAGCTTACTAGCGGGGGTCCGCACAGATACGCAGTATTTT.

This clonotype has ten or more counts. The J gene is TRBJ2-5, the V gene TRBV5-1, with D possibly called TRBD1 or TRBD2 (6 bases each). Germline V CDR1 and CDR2: SGHRS, YFSETQ. The CDR3 totals 15 residues. Between the trimmed V and J ends, which lost 3 bases and 3 bases, there was a span of 15 bases. DNA of the CDR3: TGCGCCAGCAGCTGGAACCCGGGGGCTAAAGAGACCCAGTACTTC. The encoded protein is CASSWNPGAKETQYF.

Remarks on this clonotype: With a much larger clone just one base away, this may be a read error. This chain links TRBV30 with TRBJ1-2; no firm D call. Trimming cost V 4 bases and J 9 bases, with 15 bases left between them. There are 12 residues in the CDR3. Germline CDR1 reads GTSNPN; CDR2 reads SVGIG (reference sequence). The CDR3 protein is CAWTPGGYCYTF. The CDR3 coding sequence is TGTGCCTGGACCCCGGGAGGGTATTGCTACACCTTC. Full variable domain (rest looked up from reference TRBV30 and TRBJ1-2): SQTIHQWPATLVQPVGSPLSLECTVEGTSNPNLYWYRQAAGRGLQLLFYSVGIGQISSEVPQNLSASRPQDRQFILSSKKLLLSDSGFYLCAWTPGGYCYTFGSGTRLTVV.

This clonotype was recorded many times. The V gene is TRBV4-3, the J gene TRBJ2-7, with D perhaps matching TRBD1 (6 bases). The CDR3 has 14 residues. Germline V CDR1 and CDR2: LGHNA, YSLEER. The V end was cut by 0 bases, the J end by 3 bases, with 9 bases between. The CDR3 sequence: CASSQDAGDYEQYF. CDR3 DNA sequence: TGCGCCAGCAGCCAAGATGCAGGGGACTACGAGCAGTACTTC.